This TCR beta chain was retrieved from a study of post-analysis software for immune sequencing data. About the research overall: The cohort encompassed relapsing-remitting, secondary progressive and progressive-relapsing multiple sclerosis disease courses.

This clonotype has more than one count but fewer than ten. What it recognizes is unknown. Study-level results: Controls showed lower frequencies than patients for roughly 5 TRBV segments, and TRBV5-6, TRBV5-1 and TRBV20-1 were among these.

Per germline, CDR1 MNHEY and CDR2 SVGAGI. Trimming removed 10 bases at V and 0 bases at J, with 16 bases between. This CDR3 is 15 amino acids long. The TCR beta cDNA libraries contained unique molecular identifiers. TCRdb reprocessed the PCR reads with MiXCR, giving one entry per CDR3 protein. The sample lists hundreds of thousands of distinct CDR3 sequences, about 32% occurring once. Sequencing was done on a sample of blood. The sequence was obtained from a girl aged 5 to 17 with multiple sclerosis. This sequence joins TRBV6-5 and TRBJ1-5; D may be TRBD1 (5 bases). The CDR3 nucleotides are TGTGCCACCAGGGCACCGGGTCCTAGCAATCAGCCCCAGCATTTT. It codes for CATRAPGPSNQPQHF.